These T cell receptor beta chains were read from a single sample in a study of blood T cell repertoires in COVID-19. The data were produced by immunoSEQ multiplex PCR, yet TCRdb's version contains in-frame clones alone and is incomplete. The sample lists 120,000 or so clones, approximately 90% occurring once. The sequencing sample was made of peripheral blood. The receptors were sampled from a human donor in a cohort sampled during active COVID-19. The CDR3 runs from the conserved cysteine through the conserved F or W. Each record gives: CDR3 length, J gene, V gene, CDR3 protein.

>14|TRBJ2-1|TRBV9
CASSSRTVYNEQFF
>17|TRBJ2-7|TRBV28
CASSFALAGWSSYEQYF
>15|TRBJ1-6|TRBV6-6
CASRTDNSGTSPLHF
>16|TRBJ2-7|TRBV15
CATRRAGERPSYEQYF
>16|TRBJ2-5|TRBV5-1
CASSLGDLAGAETQYF
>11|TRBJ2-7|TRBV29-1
CSVSQGHEQYF
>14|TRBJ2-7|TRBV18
CASSGPGTGDEQYF
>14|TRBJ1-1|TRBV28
CASSFQGANTEAFF
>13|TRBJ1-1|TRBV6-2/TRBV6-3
CASSYTGRREAFF
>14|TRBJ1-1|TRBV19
CASTPDRAVTEAFF
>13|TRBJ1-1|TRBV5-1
CASSFVENTEAFF